The 14 T cell receptor beta chains in this list originate from one sample, sequenced in a study of beta chain features in type 1 diabetes. Findings and limits, study-wide: Among all four CD4+ subsets, Type 1 diabetes patients had TCRB CDR3s that were moderately but significantly shorter.

Every bit of the isolated RNA underwent reverse transcription, so sequencing read expressed TCRB transcripts. TCRdb's table, derived via immunoSEQ multiplex PCR, lists solely in-frame clones and lacks some. The top ten clones hold around 0.022% of a sample with hundreds of thousands of clones, around an eighth of them seen once. What these receptors recognize is not known. Sequencing was performed on naive CD4+ T cells from blood. These receptors were collected from a young man with type 1 diabetes.

The V and J genes are TRBV18 and TRBJ2-7, with 9 bases identical to TRBD1. Germline CDR1 is KGHSH and CDR2 is LQKENI. V trimming: 5 bases; J trimming: 3 bases; junction bases outside the gene matches: 5. The CDR3 is 14 amino acids. The CDR3 here is CASSARDRDYEQYF. As DNA, the CDR3 is TGTGCCAGCTCAGCCCGGGACAGGGACTACGAGCAGTACTTC.

This clone was picked up many times. The same CDR3 is also encoded by other DNA sequences in this sample. The gene calls are TRBV14 and TRBJ2-1, with D hard to call. V was clipped by 3 bases and J by 5 bases, with 2 bases between them. This CDR3 is built from 11 residues. Germline CDR1 reads SGHDN; CDR2 reads FVKESK. The CDR3 is CASSQNNEQFF. DNA of the CDR3: TGTGCCAGCAGCCAGAACAATGAGCAGTTCTTC.

The CDR3 bases are TGCGCCAGCAGCCAGGACAGGGGGGCGGGTCAGCCCCAGCATTTT. Translated, it gives CASSQDRGAGQPQHF. V gene TRBV4-1 combines with J gene TRBJ1-5; 10 positions match TRBD1. From germline, CDR1 is MGHRA and CDR2 YSYEKL. V trimming: 3 bases; J trimming: 6 bases; junction bases outside the gene matches: 5. The CDR3 runs 15 residues.

Only a few counts were recorded for this clone. As DNA, the CDR3 is TGTGCCAGCAGCGTCGAACAGGGTAACTATGGCTACACCTTC. This encodes CASSVEQGNYGYTF. The rearrangement links TRBV9 to TRBJ1-2; TRBD1 is a possible D gene (6 bases). CDR1 is SGDLS, CDR2 YYNGEE, per germline. This CDR3 spans 14 amino acids. Trimming took off 2 bases at V and 1 base at J, with 9 bases between the two ends.

This rearrangement joins TRBV7-6 to TRBJ1-4; no reliable D call. The germline V gene has CDR1 SGHVS and CDR2 FNYEAQ. The CDR3 contains 14 residues. Trimming removed 1 base from V and 2 bases from J, with 5 bases in between. The chain's CDR3 is CASSLGLTNEKLFF. DNA of the CDR3: TGTGCCAGCAGCTTAGGTTTGACTAATGAAAAACTGTTTTTT.

This clone was detected only a few times. This chain uses TRBV2 with TRBJ2-4, with 8 bases matching TRBD1. The CDR3 loop spans 12 amino acids. The V gene's germline CDR1 is SNHLY and CDR2 FYNNEI. Trimming took 8 bases from V and 7 from J; bases not matched to a gene: 4. CDR3 nucleotide sequence: TGTGCCAGCGCGGGACAGGCGAACATTCAGTACTTC. Its translation is CASAGQANIQYF.

This clone was seen a handful of times. The rearrangement links TRBV7-2 to TRBJ2-7; TRBD2 agrees at 10 bases. The germline gives CDR1 SGHTA, CDR2 FQGNSA. The CDR3 consists of 15 residues. The V gene end was trimmed by 5 bases and the J gene end by 2 bases; junction bases not matched to a gene: 6. As DNA, the CDR3 is TGTGCCAGCAGCCTCGGGACTAGCGCTACCTACGAGCAGTACTTC. This translates into CASSLGTSATYEQYF.

The chain joins TRBV5-1 to TRBJ2-7; maybe TRBD1 (6 bases). The CDR3 is made up of 14 amino acids. CDR1 and CDR2 from the germline V gene are SGHRS and YFSETQ. The V and J ends lost 4 bases and 1 base respectively, with 12 bases between them. The CDR3 sequence: CASSGDTGSYEQYF. The DNA for the CDR3 is TGCGCCAGCAGCGGGGACACTGGATCCTACGAGCAGTACTTC.

This clone was counted between two and nine times. The chain carries TRBV25-1 and TRBJ1-1; D is unresolved. CDR3 length equals 13 residues. V gave up 3 bases and J gave up 10 bases, with 15 bases separating them. Germline V gene sequence: CDR1 MGHDK, CDR2 SYGVNS. CDR3 sequence reads: CASSEVGPLAAFF. In DNA form, the CDR3 reads TGTGCCAGCAGTGAGGTGGGCCCCTTAGCAGCTTTCTTT.

J is TRBJ2-5 and V is TRBV4-1; D ambiguous. The germline V gene has CDR1 MGHRA and CDR2 YSYEKL. The CDR3 extends over 13 amino acids. V dropped 1 base and J dropped 5 bases, with 8 bases sitting between them. For the CDR3, the DNA is TGCGCCAGCAGCCAAGTCATTATGGAGACCCAGTACTTC. Its protein product is CASSQVIMETQYF.

V and J are TRBV5-6 and TRBJ2-3; the match to TRBD1 covers 8 bases. This CDR3 has 15 amino acids. After removal of 3 bases from V and 0 bases from J, the junction contained 3 bases not matched to a gene. The germline gives CDR1 SGHDT, CDR2 YYEEEE. CDR3 residues: CASSSRTGSTDTQYF. CDR3 bases: TGTGCCAGCAGCTCCCGGACAGGGAGCACAGATACGCAGTATTTT.

The chain couples TRBV29-1 to TRBJ2-3; D gene ambiguous. Trimming left V 0 bases short and J 9 bases short, with 13 bases between. The germline gives CDR1 SQVTM, CDR2 ANQGSEA. The CDR3 length is 13 residues. CDR3: CSVEEGIWETQYF. Written as DNA, the CDR3 is TGCAGCGTTGAAGAGGGGATTTGGGAAACGCAGTATTTT.

J is TRBJ2-1 and V is TRBV9; 8 positions match TRBD2. The length of the CDR3 is 15 residues. In germline, CDR1 is SGDLS, CDR2 YYNGEE. With V trimmed by 0 bases and J by 3 bases, 2 bases remained unmatched. DNA of the CDR3: TGTGCCAGCAGCGTAGGAGCGGGGGACTACAATGAGCAGTTCTTC. Amino acid sequence: CASSVGAGDYNEQFF.

The gene calls are TRBV29-1 and TRBJ1-2; D perhaps matches TRBD1 (5 bases). Germline V gene sequence: CDR1 SQVTM, CDR2 ANQGSEA. V was pared by 6 bases and J by 3 bases, with 14 bases between. This CDR3 comprises 13 residues. The CDR3: CSVKRGPDYGYTF. The CDR3, as DNA: TGCAGCGTCAAACGGGGCCCTGACTATGGCTACACCTTC.